Sequencing of this T cell receptor beta chain was carried out in a study of blood T cell repertoires in COVID-19. This clone was seen just once. CDR1 is WNHNN, CDR2 SYGVQD, per germline (reference sequence). The CDR3 runs to 14 residues. J was trimmed by 7 bases and V by 2 bases; bases with no gene match: 6. Sequenced by immunoSEQ multiplex PCR; TCRdb stores in-frame clones only, minus some. The sample consists of tens of thousands of clones, 80% to 90% of them appearing once. The source of this sequence is a man in his thirties or forties with active or convalescent COVID-19. The sample consisted of peripheral blood. The chain links TRBV10-1 to TRBJ2-3; 7 nucleotides match TRBD2. The CDR3 nucleotides read TGCGCCAGCAGTGAGGGGCAGGGAGGGAATACGCAGTATTTT. Protein sequence: CASSEGQGGNTQYF.